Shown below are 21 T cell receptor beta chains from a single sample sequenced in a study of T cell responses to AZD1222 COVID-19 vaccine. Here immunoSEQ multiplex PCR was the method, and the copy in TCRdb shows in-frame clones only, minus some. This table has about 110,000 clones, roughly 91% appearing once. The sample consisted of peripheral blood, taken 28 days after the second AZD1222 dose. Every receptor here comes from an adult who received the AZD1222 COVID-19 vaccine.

This CDR3 is CASSAPGQGVRSYGYTF. In nucleotides, the CDR3 is TGTGCCAGTAGTGCCCCGGGACAGGGGGTCCGCAGCTATGGCTACACCTTC. This sequence joins TRBV19 and TRBJ1-2; 11 bases agree with TRBD1. The V gene's germline CDR1 is LNHDA and CDR2 SQIVND (reference sequence). Unmatched junction bases numbered 12, after V lost 5 bases and J lost 4 bases. This CDR3 contains 17 residues.

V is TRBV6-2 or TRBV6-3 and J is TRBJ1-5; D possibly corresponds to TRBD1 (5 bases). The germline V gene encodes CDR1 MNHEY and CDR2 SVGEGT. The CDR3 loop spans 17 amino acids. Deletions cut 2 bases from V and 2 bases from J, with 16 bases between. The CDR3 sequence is CASSYQSRGSGNQPQHF. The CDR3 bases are TGTGCCAGCAGTTACCAATCGAGGGGATCGGGCAATCAGCCCCAGCATTTT.

The CDR3 nucleotides are TGTGCCAGCAGCGACACAACTAATGAAAAACTGTTTTTT. Encoded protein: CASSDTTNEKLFF. The chain couples TRBV9 to TRBJ1-4; no reliable D call. This CDR3 is built from 13 residues. Trimming cost V 3 bases and J 0 bases, with 3 bases left between them. Germline V gene data show CDR1 as SGDLS and CDR2 as YYNGEE.

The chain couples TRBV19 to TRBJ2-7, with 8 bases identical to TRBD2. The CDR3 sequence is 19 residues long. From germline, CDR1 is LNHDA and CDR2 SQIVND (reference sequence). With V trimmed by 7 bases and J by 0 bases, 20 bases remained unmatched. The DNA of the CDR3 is TGTGCCAGTAACTCCGAGACTAGCGAGAGAGTTAAAAGCTCCTACGAGCAGTACTTC. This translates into CASNSETSERVKSSYEQYF.

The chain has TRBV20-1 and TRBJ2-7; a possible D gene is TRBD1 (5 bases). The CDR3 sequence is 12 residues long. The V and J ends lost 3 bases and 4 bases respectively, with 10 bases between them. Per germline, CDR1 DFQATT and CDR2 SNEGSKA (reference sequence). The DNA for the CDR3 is TGCAGTGCTAGTCAGGGAATGTACGAGCAGTACTTC. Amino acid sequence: CSASQGMYEQYF.

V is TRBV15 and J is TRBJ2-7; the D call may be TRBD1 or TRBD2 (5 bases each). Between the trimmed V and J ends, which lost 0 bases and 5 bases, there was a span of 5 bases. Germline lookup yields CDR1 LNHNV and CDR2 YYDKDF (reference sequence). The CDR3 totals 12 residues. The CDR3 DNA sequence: TGTGCCACCAGCAGAGAGGGGGACGAGCAGTACTTC. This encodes CATSREGDEQYF.

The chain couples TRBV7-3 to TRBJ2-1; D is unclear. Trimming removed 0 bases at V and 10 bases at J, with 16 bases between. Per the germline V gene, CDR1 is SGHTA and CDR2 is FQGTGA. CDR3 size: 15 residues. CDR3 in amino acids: CASSLTPQSGIEQFF. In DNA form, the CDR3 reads TGTGCCAGCAGCTTAACCCCACAGAGTGGAATCGAGCAGTTCTTC.

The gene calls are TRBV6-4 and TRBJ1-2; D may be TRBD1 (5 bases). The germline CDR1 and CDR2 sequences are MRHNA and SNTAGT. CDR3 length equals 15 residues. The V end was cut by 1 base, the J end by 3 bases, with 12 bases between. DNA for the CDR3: TGTGCCAGCAGTGACTTACCCGGGACGTACTATGGCTACACCTTC. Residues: CASSDLPGTYYGYTF.

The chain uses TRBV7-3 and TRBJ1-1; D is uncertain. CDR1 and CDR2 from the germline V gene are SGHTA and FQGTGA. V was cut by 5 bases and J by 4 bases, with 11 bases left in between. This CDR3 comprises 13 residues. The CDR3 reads CASSVTRTTEAFF. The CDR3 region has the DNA TGTGCCAGCAGCGTTACTCGGACCACTGAAGCTTTCTTT.

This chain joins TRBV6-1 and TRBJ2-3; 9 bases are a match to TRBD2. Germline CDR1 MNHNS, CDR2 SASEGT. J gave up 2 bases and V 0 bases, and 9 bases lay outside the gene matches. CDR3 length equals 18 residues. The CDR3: CASSEARVSGGLTDTQYF. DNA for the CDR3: TGTGCCAGCAGTGAAGCTAGGGTTAGCGGGGGACTCACAGATACGCAGTATTTT.

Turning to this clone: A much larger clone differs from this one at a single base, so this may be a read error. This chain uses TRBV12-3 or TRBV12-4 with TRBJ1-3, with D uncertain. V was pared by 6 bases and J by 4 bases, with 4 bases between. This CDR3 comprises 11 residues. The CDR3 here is CASSPGNTIYF. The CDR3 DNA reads TGTGCCAGCAGCCCCGGAAACACCATATATTTT.

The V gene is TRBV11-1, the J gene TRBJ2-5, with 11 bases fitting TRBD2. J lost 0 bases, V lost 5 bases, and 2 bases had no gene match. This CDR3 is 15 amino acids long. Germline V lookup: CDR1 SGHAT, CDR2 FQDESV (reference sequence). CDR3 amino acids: CASSQGLADQETQYF. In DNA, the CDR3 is TGTGCCAGCAGCCAGGGACTAGCGGACCAAGAGACCCAGTACTTC.

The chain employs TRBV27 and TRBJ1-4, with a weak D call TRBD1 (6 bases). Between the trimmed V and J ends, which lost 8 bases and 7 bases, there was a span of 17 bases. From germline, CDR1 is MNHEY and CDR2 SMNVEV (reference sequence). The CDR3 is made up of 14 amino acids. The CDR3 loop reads CASGHGTHTEKLFF. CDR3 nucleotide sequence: TGTGCCAGCGGCCACGGGACACATACTGAAAAACTGTTTTTT.

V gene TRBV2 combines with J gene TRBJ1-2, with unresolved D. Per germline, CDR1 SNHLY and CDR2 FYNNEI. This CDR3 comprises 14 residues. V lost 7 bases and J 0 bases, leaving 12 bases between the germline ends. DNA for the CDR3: TGTGCCAGCACTGATATCTCCGCTAACTATGGCTACACCTTC. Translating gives CASTDISANYGYTF. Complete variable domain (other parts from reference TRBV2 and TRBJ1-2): EPEVTQTPSHQVTQMGQEVILRCVPISNHLYFYWYRQILGQKVEFLVSFYNNEISEKSEIFDDQFSVERPDGSNFTLKIRSTKLEDSAMYFCASTDISANYGYTFGSGTRLTVV.

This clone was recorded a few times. This CDR3 reads CASSSGGGPYNEQFF. CDR3 nucleotides: TGTGCCAGCAGTTCAGGGGGGGGCCCCTACAATGAGCAGTTCTTC. The genes are TRBV6-2 or TRBV6-3 and TRBJ2-1, with D possibly being TRBD1 or TRBD2 (7 bases each). This CDR3 is built from 15 residues. V lost 4 bases, J lost 2 bases, and 12 bases lay in between. CDR1 MNHEY and CDR2 SVGEGT come from the germline V gene.

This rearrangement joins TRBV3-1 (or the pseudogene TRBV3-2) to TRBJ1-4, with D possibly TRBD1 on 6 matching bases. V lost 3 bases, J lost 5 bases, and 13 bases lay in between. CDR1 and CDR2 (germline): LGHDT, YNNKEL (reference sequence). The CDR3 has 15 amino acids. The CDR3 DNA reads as TGTGCCAGCAGCCACCGTAACAGGGAGAATGAAAAACTGTTTTTT. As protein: CASSHRNRENEKLFF.

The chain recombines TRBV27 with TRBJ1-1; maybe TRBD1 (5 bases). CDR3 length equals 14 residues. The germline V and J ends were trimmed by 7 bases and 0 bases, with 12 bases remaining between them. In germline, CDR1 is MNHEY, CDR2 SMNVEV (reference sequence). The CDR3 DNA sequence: TGTGCCAGCAAACCCAGACAGTTGAACACTGAAGCTTTCTTT. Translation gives CASKPRQLNTEAFF.

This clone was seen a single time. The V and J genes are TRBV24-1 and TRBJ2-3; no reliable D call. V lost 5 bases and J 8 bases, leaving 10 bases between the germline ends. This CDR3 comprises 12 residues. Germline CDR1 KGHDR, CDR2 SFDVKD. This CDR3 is CATSASHGTQYF. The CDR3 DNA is TGTGCCACCAGTGCCAGCCATGGTACGCAGTATTTT.

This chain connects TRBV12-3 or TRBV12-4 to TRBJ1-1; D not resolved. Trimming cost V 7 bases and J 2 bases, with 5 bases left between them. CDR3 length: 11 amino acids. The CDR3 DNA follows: TGTGCCAGCATTGACAACACTGAAGCTTTCTTT. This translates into CASIDNTEAFF.

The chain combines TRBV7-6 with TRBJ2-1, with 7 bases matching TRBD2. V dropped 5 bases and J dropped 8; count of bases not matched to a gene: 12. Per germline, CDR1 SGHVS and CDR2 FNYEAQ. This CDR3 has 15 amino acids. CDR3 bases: TGTGCCAGCAGCCCCGGTGGGGGGGGAGGCGATGAGCAGTTCTTC. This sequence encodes CASSPGGGGGDEQFF.

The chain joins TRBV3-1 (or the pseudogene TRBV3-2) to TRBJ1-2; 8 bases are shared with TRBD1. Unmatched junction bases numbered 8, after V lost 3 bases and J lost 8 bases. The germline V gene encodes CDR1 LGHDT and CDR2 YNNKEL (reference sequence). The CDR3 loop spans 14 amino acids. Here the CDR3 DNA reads TGTGCCAGCAGCCACCGGACAGGGAGGACGGGCTACACCTTC. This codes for CASSHRTGRTGYTF.